The clone carrying this TCR beta chain was found a few times. The data are from a study of blood T cell repertoires in COVID-19. CDR1 is SGHVS and CDR2 is FQNEAQ in the germline V gene. V lost 2 bases and J lost 0; bases outside the gene matches: 6. The CDR3 is 18 amino acids. Profiled with immunoSEQ multiplex PCR; TCRdb holds only in-frame clones, not every one. The sample has roughly 250,000 clones, 88% seen once. V usage is TRBV7-8 and J usage is TRBJ1-3, with TRBD1 matching over 11 bases. Sequenced sample: PBMCs or T cells enriched from blood (not recorded which). The TCR comes from a woman aged 40 to 50 who had been exposed to COVID-19. The CDR3 spells CASSLRDRGGFSGNTIYF. The CDR3 coding sequence is TGTGCCAGCAGCTTACGGGACAGGGGGGGCTTCTCTGGAAACACCATATATTTT.